This entry is about one TCR beta chain. The antigen is not known. These data belong to a study of identical twins. In TCRdb, the 5' RACE reads were re-called with MiXCR into one record per CDR3 protein. The sample consists of hundreds of thousands of distinct CDR3 sequences, 18% of them appearing once. The study, taken as a whole, reports: Out-of-frame TCR alpha sharing observed in monozygotic twins exceeded model estimates. Twins' excess sharing was less marked for out-of-frame beta sequences. Out-of-frame alpha sequences that twins shared showed excess low generation probability.

CDR3 length equals 14 residues. The V end was cut by 2 bases, the J end by 2 bases, with 9 bases between. CDR1 and CDR2 (germline): MNHEY, SVGAGI. This sample was shared with a second study, whose subject was T cells expressing NK-cell markers.

The sample consisted of PBMCs. The receptor's source is a woman aged 18-29 years in good health. The gene calls are TRBV6-5 and TRBJ2-5; TRBD2 is a possible D gene (5 bases). The chain's CDR3 is CASSYGGSQETQYF. The CDR3 nucleotides read TGTGCCAGCAGTTACGGAGGATCTCAAGAGACCCAGTACTTC.